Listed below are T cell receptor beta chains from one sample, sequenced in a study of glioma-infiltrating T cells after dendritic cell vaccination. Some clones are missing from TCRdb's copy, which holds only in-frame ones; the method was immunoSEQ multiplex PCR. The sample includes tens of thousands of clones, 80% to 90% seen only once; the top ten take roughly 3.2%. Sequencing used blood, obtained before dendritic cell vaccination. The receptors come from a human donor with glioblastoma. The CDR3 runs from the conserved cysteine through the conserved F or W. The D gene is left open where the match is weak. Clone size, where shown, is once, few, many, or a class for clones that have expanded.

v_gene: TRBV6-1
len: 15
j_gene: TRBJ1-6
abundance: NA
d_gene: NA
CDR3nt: TGTGCCAGCAGTGTCCACAGGGATCTAAATTCACCCCTCCACTTT
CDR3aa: CASSVHRDLNSPLHF

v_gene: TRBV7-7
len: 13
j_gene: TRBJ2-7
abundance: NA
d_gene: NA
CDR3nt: TGTGCTAGCAGCCCAGCGTCGGGTTACGAGCAGTACTTC
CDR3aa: CASSPASGYEQYF

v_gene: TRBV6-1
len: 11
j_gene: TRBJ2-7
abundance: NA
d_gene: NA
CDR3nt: TGTGCCAGCAGTAAAAGCATCGAGCAGTACTTC
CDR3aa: CASSKSIEQYF

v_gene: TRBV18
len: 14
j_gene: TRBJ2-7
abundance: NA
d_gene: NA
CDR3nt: TGTGCCAGCTCACACTCGGACAAGTCCTACGAGCAGTACTTC
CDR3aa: CASSHSDKSYEQYF

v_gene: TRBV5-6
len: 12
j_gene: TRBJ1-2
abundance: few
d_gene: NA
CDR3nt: TGTGCCAGCAGCTCTCCATCGGGGGGCTACACCTTC
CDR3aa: CASSSPSGGYTF

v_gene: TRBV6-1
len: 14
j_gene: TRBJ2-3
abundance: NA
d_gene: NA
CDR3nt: TGTGCCAGCAGTTCAAGCGGAAACACAGATACGCAGTATTTT
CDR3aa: CASSSSGNTDTQYF

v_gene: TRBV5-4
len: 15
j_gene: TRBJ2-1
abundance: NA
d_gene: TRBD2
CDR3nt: TGTGCCAGCAGCTTGAAGGGGACTACGCGGAATGAGCAGTTCTTC
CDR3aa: CASSLKGTTRNEQFF

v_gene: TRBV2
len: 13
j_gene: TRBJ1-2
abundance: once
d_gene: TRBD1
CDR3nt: TGTGCCAGCAGTCAACAGGGGGCGGATGGCTACACCTTC
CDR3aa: CASSQQGADGYTF

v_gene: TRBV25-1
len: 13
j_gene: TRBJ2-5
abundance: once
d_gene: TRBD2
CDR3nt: TGTGCCAGCAGTGAACCGGGACTAGATTCCCAGTACTTC
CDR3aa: CASSEPGLDSQYF

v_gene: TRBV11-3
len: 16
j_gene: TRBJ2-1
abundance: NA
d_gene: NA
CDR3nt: TGTGCCAGCAGCTTAGACGGGGGACCCTCCTACAATGAGCAGTTCTTC
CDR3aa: CASSLDGGPSYNEQFF

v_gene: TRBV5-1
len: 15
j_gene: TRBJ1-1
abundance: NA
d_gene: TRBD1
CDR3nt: TGCGCCAGCAGCAAGGGACAGGGGATCGACACTGAAGCTTTCTTT
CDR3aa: CASSKGQGIDTEAFF

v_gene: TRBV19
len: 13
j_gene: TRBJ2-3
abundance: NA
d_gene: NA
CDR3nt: TGTGCCAGTAGTATGAGGAATGAAGATACGCAGTATTTT
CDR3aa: CASSMRNEDTQYF

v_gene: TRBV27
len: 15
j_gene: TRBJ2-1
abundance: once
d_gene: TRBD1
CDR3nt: TGTGCCAGCAGTCTTCGAAACAGGGGCCCCCATGAGCAGTTCTTC
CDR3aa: CASSLRNRGPHEQFF

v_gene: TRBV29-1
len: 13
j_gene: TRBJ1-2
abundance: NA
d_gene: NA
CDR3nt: TGCAGCGTTGAGGGCAGAACTAACTATGGCTACACCTTC
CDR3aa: CSVEGRTNYGYTF

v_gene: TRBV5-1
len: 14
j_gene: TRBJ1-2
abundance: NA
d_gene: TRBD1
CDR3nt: TGCGCCAGCAGCTTGGGACAGGGGAGCTATGGCTACACCTTC
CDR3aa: CASSLGQGSYGYTF

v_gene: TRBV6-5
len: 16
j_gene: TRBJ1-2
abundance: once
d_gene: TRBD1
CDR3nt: TGTGCCAGCAGTTACTCGAGGCAGGGGGGCAACTATGGCTACACCTTC
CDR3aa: CASSYSRQGGNYGYTF

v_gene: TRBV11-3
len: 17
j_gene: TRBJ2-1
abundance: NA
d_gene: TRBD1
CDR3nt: TGTGCCAGCAGCTCCCGGACAGGTTCGCTTTCCTACAATGAGCAGTTCTTC
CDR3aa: CASSSRTGSLSYNEQFF

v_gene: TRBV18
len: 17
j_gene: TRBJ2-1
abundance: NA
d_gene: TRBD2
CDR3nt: TGTGCCAGCTCACCACGAGGCTCTAGGGGGAGCGGGGGTGAGCAGTTCTTC
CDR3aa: CASSPRGSRGSGGEQFF

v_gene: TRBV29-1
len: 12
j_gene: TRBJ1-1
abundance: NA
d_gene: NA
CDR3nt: TGCAGCGTCGCGGGCCTATCCCCTGAAGCTTTCTTT
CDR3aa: CSVAGLSPEAFF

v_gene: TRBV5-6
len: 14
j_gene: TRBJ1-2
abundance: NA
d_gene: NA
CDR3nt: TGTGCCAGCAGCTTGGTCACTACTAACTATGGCTACACCTTC
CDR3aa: CASSLVTTNYGYTF

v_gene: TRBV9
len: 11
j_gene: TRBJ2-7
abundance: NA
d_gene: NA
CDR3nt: TGTGCCAGCAGCGTAGTCCTCGAGCAGTACTTC
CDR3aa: CASSVVLEQYF

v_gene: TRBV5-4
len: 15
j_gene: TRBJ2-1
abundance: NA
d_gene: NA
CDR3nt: TGTGCCAGCAGCTTGCGGCTAGCTGTGGGCAATGAGCAGTTCTTC
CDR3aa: CASSLRLAVGNEQFF

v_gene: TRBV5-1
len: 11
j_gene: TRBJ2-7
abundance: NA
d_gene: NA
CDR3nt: TGCGCCAGCAGCTTGGAGGGGGAGCAGTACTTC
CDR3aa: CASSLEGEQYF

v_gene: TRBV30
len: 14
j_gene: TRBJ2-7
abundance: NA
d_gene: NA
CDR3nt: TGTGCCTGGAGCCGGGGCAGGGGAGCCTACGAGCAGTACTTC
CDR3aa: CAWSRGRGAYEQYF

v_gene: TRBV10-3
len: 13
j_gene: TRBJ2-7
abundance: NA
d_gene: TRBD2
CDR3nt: TGTGCCATCAGTGGGACTAGCAGCTACGAGCAGTACTTC
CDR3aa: CAISGTSSYEQYF

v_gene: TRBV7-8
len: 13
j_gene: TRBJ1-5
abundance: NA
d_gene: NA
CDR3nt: TGTGCCAGCAGGACGGACACGCAGGGGCCCCAGCATTTT
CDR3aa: CASRTDTQGPQHF

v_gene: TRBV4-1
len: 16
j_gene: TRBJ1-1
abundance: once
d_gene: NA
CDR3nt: TGCGCCAGCAGCCAAGTACCCGACGCCAGGGTTTCTGAAGCTTTCTTT
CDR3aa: CASSQVPDARVSEAFF

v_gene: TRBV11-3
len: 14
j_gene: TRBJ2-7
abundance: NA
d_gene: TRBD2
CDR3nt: TGTGCCAGTAACCCCGGGACTAGCCTGACCGAGCAGTACTTC
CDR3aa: CASNPGTSLTEQYF

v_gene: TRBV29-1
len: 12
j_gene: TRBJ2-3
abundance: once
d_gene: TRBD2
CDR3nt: TGCAGGGTTACTAGCGGGGGAGATACGCAGTATTTT
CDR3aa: CRVTSGGDTQYF

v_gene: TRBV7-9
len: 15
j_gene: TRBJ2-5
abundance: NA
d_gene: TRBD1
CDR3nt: TGTGCCAGCAGCTACGGACAGGTCTTGCAAGAGACCCAGTACTTC
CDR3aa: CASSYGQVLQETQYF

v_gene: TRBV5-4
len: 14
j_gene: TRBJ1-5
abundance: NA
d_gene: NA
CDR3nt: TGTGCCAGCAGCTTGTGGCAGAGCAATCAGCCCCAGCATTTT
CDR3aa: CASSLWQSNQPQHF

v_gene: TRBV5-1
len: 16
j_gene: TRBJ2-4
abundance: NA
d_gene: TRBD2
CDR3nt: TGCGCCAGCAGCCCGGGACTAGTAGGAGCCAAAAACATTCAGTACTTC
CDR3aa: CASSPGLVGAKNIQYF

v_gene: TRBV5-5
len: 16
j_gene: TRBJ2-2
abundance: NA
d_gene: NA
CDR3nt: TGTGCCAGCAGCTTGAGGAGCGGGTCCGGTGCCGGGGAGCTGTTTTTT
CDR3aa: CASSLRSGSGAGELFF

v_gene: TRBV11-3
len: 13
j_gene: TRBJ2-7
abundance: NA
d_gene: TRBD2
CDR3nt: TGTGCCAGCAGCCTCGGGACTACGTTGGAGCAGTACTTC
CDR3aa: CASSLGTTLEQYF

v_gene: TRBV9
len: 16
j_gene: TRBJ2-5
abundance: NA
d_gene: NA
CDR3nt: TGTGCCAGCAGCGTAGGAGCGGCCCCTGCCCAAGAGACCCAGTACTTC
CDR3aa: CASSVGAAPAQETQYF

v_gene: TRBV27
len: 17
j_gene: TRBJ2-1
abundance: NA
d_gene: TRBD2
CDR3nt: TGTGCCAGCAGTCCAACACTAGCGGTCGTAGGGAGCAATGAGCAGTTCTTC
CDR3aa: CASSPTLAVVGSNEQFF

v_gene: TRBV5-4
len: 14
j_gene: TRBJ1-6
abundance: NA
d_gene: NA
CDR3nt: TGTGCCAGTAGGGAAACCGGGACAATAACACCCCTCCACTTT
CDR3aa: CASRETGTITPLHF

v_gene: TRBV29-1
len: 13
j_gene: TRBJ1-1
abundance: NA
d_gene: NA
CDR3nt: TGCAGCGTCTATGACAGTATGAACACTGAAGCTTTCTTT
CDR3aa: CSVYDSMNTEAFF